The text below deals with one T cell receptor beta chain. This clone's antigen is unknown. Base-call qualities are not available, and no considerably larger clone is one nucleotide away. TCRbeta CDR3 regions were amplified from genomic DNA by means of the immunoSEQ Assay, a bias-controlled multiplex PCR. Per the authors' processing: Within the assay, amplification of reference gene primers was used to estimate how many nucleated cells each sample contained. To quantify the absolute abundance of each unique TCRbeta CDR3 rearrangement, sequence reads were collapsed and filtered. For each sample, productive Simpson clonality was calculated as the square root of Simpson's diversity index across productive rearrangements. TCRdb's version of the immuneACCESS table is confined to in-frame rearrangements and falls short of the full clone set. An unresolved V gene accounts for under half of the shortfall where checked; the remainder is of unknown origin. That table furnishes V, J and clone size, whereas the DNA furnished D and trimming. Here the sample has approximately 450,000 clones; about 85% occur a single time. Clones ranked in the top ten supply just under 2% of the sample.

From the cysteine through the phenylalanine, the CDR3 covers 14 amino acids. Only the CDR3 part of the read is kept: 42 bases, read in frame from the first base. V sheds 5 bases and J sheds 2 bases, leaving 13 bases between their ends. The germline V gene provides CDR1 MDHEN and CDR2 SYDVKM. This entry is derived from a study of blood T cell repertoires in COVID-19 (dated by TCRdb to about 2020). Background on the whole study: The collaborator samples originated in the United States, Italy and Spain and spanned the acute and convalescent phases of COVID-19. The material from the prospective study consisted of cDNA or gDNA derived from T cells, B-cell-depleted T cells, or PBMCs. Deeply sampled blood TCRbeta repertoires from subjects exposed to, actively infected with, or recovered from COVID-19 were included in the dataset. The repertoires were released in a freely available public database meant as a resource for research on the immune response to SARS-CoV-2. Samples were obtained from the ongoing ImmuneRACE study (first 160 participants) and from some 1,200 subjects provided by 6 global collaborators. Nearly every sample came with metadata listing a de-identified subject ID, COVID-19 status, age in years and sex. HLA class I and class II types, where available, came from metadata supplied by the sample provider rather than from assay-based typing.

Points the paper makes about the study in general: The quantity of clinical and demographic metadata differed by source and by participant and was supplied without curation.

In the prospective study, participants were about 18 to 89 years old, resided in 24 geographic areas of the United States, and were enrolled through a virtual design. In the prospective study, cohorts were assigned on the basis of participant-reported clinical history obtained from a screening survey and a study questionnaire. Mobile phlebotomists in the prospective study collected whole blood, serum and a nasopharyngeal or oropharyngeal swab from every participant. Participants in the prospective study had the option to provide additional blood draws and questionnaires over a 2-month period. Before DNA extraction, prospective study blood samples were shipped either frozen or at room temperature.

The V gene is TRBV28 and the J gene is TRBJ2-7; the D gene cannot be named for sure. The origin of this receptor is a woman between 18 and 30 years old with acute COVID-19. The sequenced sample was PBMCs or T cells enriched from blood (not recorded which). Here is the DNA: TGTGCCAGCAGTCTTCCGACGGGTACCTACGAGCAGTACTTC. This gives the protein CASSLPTGTYEQYF.